This TCR beta chain was observed in a study of blood T cells in healthy people across ages. A second PCR of roughly 6 to 12 cycles used a sample-barcoded 5' primer and a J-beta primer mix. TCRdb reprocessed the 5' RACE reads with MiXCR, giving one entry per CDR3 protein. This sample has about 1.7 million distinct CDR3 sequences, with over 25% found just once. The CDR3 length is 15 residues. V lost 2 bases, J lost 0 bases, and 2 bases stayed unmatched. Looked up from germline, CDR1 is SGHDN and CDR2 is FVKESK. Material for sequencing was blood. The chain couples TRBV14 to TRBJ2-7; 9 positions agree with TRBD1. The clonotype originates from a woman younger than 45 in good health. In DNA, the CDR3 is TGTGCCAGCAGCCAAAGGACAGGGGTCTCCTACGAGCAGTACTTC. It codes for CASSQRTGVSYEQYF.